The next 13 T cell receptor beta chains were all read from a single sample in a study of cytomegalovirus exposure and HLA in healthy donors. The PCR ran on 60 Vbeta and 13 Jbeta primers. Some clones are missing from TCRdb's copy, which holds only in-frame ones; the method was immunoSEQ multiplex PCR. Of about 270,000 clones listed, around two thirds are singletons. The sequencing sample was made of PBMCs. The receptors here all came from a female donor in good health and CMV-seronegative.

In DNA, the CDR3 is TGTGCCAGCAGCTCCATTTCAGGCACGATCTCTCTCTCTGGAAACACCATATATTTT. Protein product: CASSSISGTISLSGNTIYF. This sequence joins TRBV7-9 and TRBJ1-3, with D hard to call. Germline CDR1 and CDR2: SEHNR and FQNEAQ (reference sequence). V dropped 4 bases and J dropped 0 bases, with 22 bases sitting between them. The CDR3 loop spans 19 amino acids. Full variable domain (rest looked up from reference TRBV7-9 and TRBJ1-3): DTGVSQNPRHKITKRGQNVTFRCDPISEHNRLYWYRQTLGQGPEFLTYFQNEAQLEKSRLLSDRFSAERPKGSFSTLEIQRTEQGDSAMYLCASSSISGTISLSGNTIYFGEGSWLTVV.

This sequence joins TRBV5-1 and TRBJ1-2; 8 positions agree with TRBD1. The germline CDR1 and CDR2 sequences are SGHRS and YFSETQ. The CDR3 extends over 13 amino acids. Trimming removed 4 bases from V and 8 bases from J; junction bases left unmatched: 7. This CDR3 is CASSTGQGSGYTF. CDR3 nucleotides: TGCGCCAGCAGCACCGGACAGGGCTCCGGCTACACCTTC.

The chain joins TRBV29-1 to TRBJ1-2, with no clear D. V was cut by 4 bases and J by 4 bases, with 10 bases left in between. This CDR3 contains 12 residues. Germline CDR1 and CDR2: SQVTM and ANQGSEA. For the CDR3, the DNA is TGCAGCGTTGGCACAGAGTTCTATGGCTACACCTTC. It specifies CSVGTEFYGYTF.

The chain combines TRBV5-1 with TRBJ2-1, with 10 bases aligning to TRBD2. Germline CDR1 and CDR2: SGHRS and YFSETQ. The CDR3 is made up of 17 amino acids. The V gene end was trimmed by 4 bases and the J gene end by 0 bases; junction bases not matched to a gene: 7. CDR3 DNA sequence: TGCGCCAGCAGCCGGACTAGCGGAATTTACTCCTACAATGAGCAGTTCTTC. This translates into CASSRTSGIYSYNEQFF.

The rearrangement uses TRBV11-3 and TRBJ2-7, with D tentatively TRBD2 (6 bases). Germline V lookup: CDR1 SGHNT, CDR2 YENEEA. This CDR3 contains 13 residues. Deletions cut 5 bases from V and 9 bases from J, with 17 bases between. Here the CDR3 DNA reads TGTGCCAGCAGCGCCGGGGGATCAAACACGCAGTACTTC. This encodes CASSAGGSNTQYF. The entire variable domain, with the rest obtained from reference TRBV11-3 and TRBJ2-7, is as follows: EAGVVQSPRYKIIEKKQPVAFWCNPISGHNTLYWYLQNLGQGPELLIRYENEEAVDDSQLPKDRFSAERLKGVDSTLKIQPAELGDSAVYLCASSAGGSNTQYFGPGTRLTVT.

The chain has TRBV18 and TRBJ1-4; possible D gene TRBD1, 5 bases. Trimming took 2 bases from V and 13 from J, leaving 14 bases between them. The CDR3 extends over 13 amino acids. CDR1 KGHSH and CDR2 LQKENI come from the germline V gene. The CDR3 here is CASSPDTGPSLFF. CDR3 nucleotide sequence: TGTGCCAGCTCACCAGACACAGGCCCGTCACTGTTTTTT.

The rearrangement joins TRBV7-2 to TRBJ1-1; D gene ambiguous. Trimming shortened V by 1 base and J by 3 bases, and 12 bases separated the two germline ends. The CDR3 is made up of 15 amino acids. The V gene's germline CDR1 is SGHTA and CDR2 FQGNSA. CDR3 residues: CASSLEGRRDTEAFF. The DNA for the CDR3 is TGTGCCAGCAGCTTAGAGGGCCGGAGGGACACTGAAGCTTTCTTT.

This clone was observed a handful of times. V gene TRBV4-1 combines with J gene TRBJ2-7; tentatively, D is TRBD2 (7 bases). The V gene's germline CDR1 is MGHRA and CDR2 YSYEKL. The CDR3 covers 15 residues. V lost 8 bases and J lost 0, with 17 bases in between. The CDR3 is CASGPRGGGSYEQYF. Written as DNA, the CDR3 is TGCGCCAGCGGCCCGAGGGGAGGGGGCTCCTACGAGCAGTACTTC.

The genes are TRBV7-9 and TRBJ2-3; the match to TRBD2 covers 11 bases. The CDR3 spans 15 residues. Germline trimming cut 5 bases from V and 3 bases from J; bases unmatched to any gene: 4. Germline CDR1 reads SEHNR; CDR2 reads FQNEAQ (reference sequence). This CDR3 is CASSRTSGGTDTQYF. CDR3 DNA: TGTGCCAGCAGCCGTACTAGCGGGGGTACAGATACGCAGTATTTT.

The V gene is TRBV6-4, the J gene TRBJ2-7, with TRBD2 matching over 7 bases. Germline CDR1 MRHNA, CDR2 SNTAGT. After removal of 4 bases from V and 2 bases from J, the junction contained 5 bases not matched to a gene. The CDR3 contains 14 residues. The chain's CDR3 is CASSVKGRAYEQYF. The CDR3 bases are TGTGCCAGCAGTGTAAAAGGGAGGGCCTACGAGCAGTACTTC.

The chain employs TRBV19 and TRBJ2-7; D unresolved. This CDR3 is built from 16 residues. Trimming removed 6 bases at V and 0 bases at J, with 18 bases between. CDR1 and CDR2 from the germline V gene are LNHDA and SQIVND (reference sequence). The CDR3 nucleotides are TGTGCCAGTAGCACTTCCTTTTTACTGAGCTCCTACGAGCAGTACTTC. Translated: CASSTSFLLSSYEQYF.

This chain connects TRBV28 to TRBJ2-1; D uncertain. Germline V gene sequence: CDR1 MDHEN, CDR2 SYDVKM. Trimming removed 6 bases from V and 3 bases from J, with 12 bases in between. CDR3 size: 14 residues. The CDR3: CASSNGDVYNEQFF. CDR3 DNA sequence: TGTGCCAGCAGCAACGGAGATGTCTACAATGAGCAGTTCTTC.

The chain uses TRBV18 and TRBJ1-3; 7 nucleotides line up with TRBD1. CDR3 size: 14 residues. The germline V gene encodes CDR1 KGHSH and CDR2 LQKENI. J lost 0 bases, V lost 9 bases, and 5 bases had no gene match. This CDR3 reads CASETGSSGNTIYF. In DNA, the CDR3 is TGTGCCAGTGAGACAGGGAGCTCTGGAAACACCATATATTTT.